What follows describes a single T cell receptor beta chain. Its antigen is currently unknown. Using immunoSEQ multiplex PCR, the repertoire was profiled, and TCRdb retains in-frame clones only, with some absent. The table records about 14,000 clones, roughly 63% of them present only once. The data originate from a study of CD4+ T cells in melanoma. CDR3 length: 13 residues. Trimming at V came to 8 bases and at J to 8 bases, leaving 10 bases not matched to a gene. The germline V gene encodes CDR1 PRHDT and CDR2 FYEKMQ (reference sequence). Whole-study findings and limits: A reported correlation linked neoantigen-specific CD4+ T cells to CD8+, macrophage and B cell function. Neoantigen-specific CD4+ T cells in melanoma reportedly had diverse differentiation states.

The clonotype comes from a human donor with melanoma. Specimen: cells from a culture (not recorded whether cultured in vitro). The chain recombines TRBV13 with TRBJ1-2, with TRBD1 identical over 8 bases. The CDR3 DNA follows: TGTGCCAGCGGCCGAGGACAGGGCGAGGGCTACACCTTC. Its protein is CASGRGQGEGYTF.